Presented here are 21 T cell receptor beta chains from one specimen sequenced in a study of T cell clusters in autoimmune cytopenias. Roughly 40,000 genome equivalents of blood DNA were amplified for TRB. Multiplex touch-down PCR amplified TRB using TRB-A and TRB-B pools in one tube. TCRdb reanalyzed the multiplex PCR reads and collapses them to one entry per CDR3 protein, without DNA. The repertoire table contains some 5,000 distinct CDR3 sequences. Input material: peripheral blood. These receptor sequences come from a human donor with an autoimmune cytopenia or autoimmune hepatitis (not recorded which).

This clonotype shows up as medium-sized (0.01 to 0.1%) by frequency. The rearrangement joins TRBV7-6 to TRBJ2-3; with no DNA, the TCRdb D assignment of TRBD2 cannot be verified. CDR1 and CDR2 from the germline V gene are SGHVS and FNYEAQ. The CDR3 sequence is 14 residues long. CDR3 in amino acids: CASSRGLGTDTQYF.

The chain carries TRBV6-5 and TRBJ2-4; TCRdb picks TRBD2, but there is no DNA to check that call. CDR3 length equals 17 residues. Per germline, CDR1 MNHEY and CDR2 SVGAGI. The CDR3 reads CASSYAGTSRGINIQYF.

Measured by frequency, this clonotype is medium-sized (0.01 to 0.1%). The CDR3 spells CAWSRGAGQPQHF. V and J are TRBV30 and TRBJ1-5; TCRdb's D call, TRBD1, is unchecked because there is no DNA. The CDR3 spans 13 residues. Germline V gene sequence: CDR1 GTSNPN, CDR2 SVGIG (reference sequence).

This clonotype is labeled medium-sized based on frequency. The V and J genes are TRBV30 and TRBJ2-2. This CDR3 has 11 residues. Germline V gene lookup returns CDR1 GTSNPN and CDR2 SVGIG (reference sequence). The CDR3: CAWSVGGELFF.

V gene TRBV6-6 combines with J gene TRBJ2-1; TCRdb selects TRBD2, and the lack of DNA leaves this call unchecked. CDR1 is MNHNY, CDR2 SVGAGI, per germline (reference sequence). The CDR3 contains 18 residues. CDR3 loop: CASSSGLAGGQGDNEQFF.

This clonotype is identified as medium-sized from frequency. The chain recombines TRBV6-5 with TRBJ2-7; the TCRdb call, TRBD1, lacks DNA for checking. There are 13 residues in the CDR3. Germline V CDR1 and CDR2: MNHEY, SVGAGI. CDR3: CASNSQGSHEQYF.

Measured by frequency, this clonotype is medium-sized. CDR3 region: CASRVTGGGETQYF. This chain links TRBV6-6 with TRBJ2-5; absent DNA, TCRdb's TRBD1 call cannot be checked. The CDR3 totals 14 residues. CDR1 is MNHNY and CDR2 is SVGAGI in the germline V gene (reference sequence).

This chain uses TRBV30 with TRBJ2-7; TCRdb's D call of TRBD1 is untestable without DNA. In germline, CDR1 is GTSNPN, CDR2 SVGIG (reference sequence). This CDR3 is 13 amino acids long. CDR3 sequence: CAWSLRQGHEQYF.

This clonotype is called medium-sized based on its frequency. The chain combines TRBV29-1 with TRBJ2-7; as DNA is missing, the TRBD1 call by TCRdb cannot be tested. The CDR3 runs to 13 residues. The germline CDR1 and CDR2 sequences are SQVTM and ANQGSEA. This CDR3 is CSVRGAAGREQYF.

The V call is TRBV5-5, the J call TRBJ2-2. The germline CDR1 and CDR2 sequences are SGHKS and YYEKEE (reference sequence). The CDR3 covers 15 residues. Here the CDR3 reads CASIKGLGFSGELFF.

Considering frequency, this clonotype is medium-sized. The gene calls are TRBV19 and TRBJ2-2; the D gene TCRdb calls, TRBD2, cannot be checked with no DNA. The CDR3 extends over 15 amino acids. Germline V gene data show CDR1 as LNHDA and CDR2 as SQIVND (reference sequence). This chain's CDR3 is CASNSRGGPTGELFF.

This clonotype is medium-sized (0.01 to 0.1%) by frequency. V gene TRBV19 combines with J gene TRBJ1-5; TCRdb outputs TRBD1, but without DNA this stays unchecked. CDR1 and CDR2 (germline): LNHDA, SQIVND (reference sequence). The CDR3 contains 16 residues. CDR3 loop: CASRPGRLTLTQPQHF.

This clonotype is deemed medium-sized by its frequency. This sequence joins TRBV6-5 and TRBJ2-3; TCRdb picks TRBD1, but there is no DNA to check that call. The germline V gene has CDR1 MNHEY and CDR2 SVGAGI. This CDR3 is 15 amino acids long. CDR3 region: CASSNRAGGGGTQYF.

Its frequency marks this clonotype as medium-sized. The gene calls are TRBV5-5 and TRBJ2-6. The germline CDR1 and CDR2 sequences are SGHKS and YYEKEE (reference sequence). CDR3 length equals 15 residues. This chain's CDR3 is CASSRMTTGANVLTF.

The rearrangement uses TRBV5-1 and TRBJ2-5; as DNA is missing, the TRBD1 call by TCRdb cannot be tested. From germline, CDR1 is SGHRS and CDR2 YFSETQ. CDR3 length: 15 residues. The CDR3 spells CASSRPGGQQETQYF.

Frequency places this clonotype as medium-sized. V usage is TRBV18 and J usage is TRBJ2-7; TCRdb gives TRBD1 as the D gene, but with no DNA this cannot be confirmed. This CDR3 is built from 14 residues. CDR1 KGHSH and CDR2 LQKENI come from the germline V gene. The CDR3 region is CASSLNGAGREQYF.

This CDR3 is CASKGLAGAYEQYF. J is TRBJ2-7 and V is TRBV19; without DNA, the TCRdb call of TRBD2 cannot be checked. CDR1 and CDR2 from the germline V gene are LNHDA and SQIVND (reference sequence). CDR3 length: 14 amino acids.

The rearrangement uses TRBV7-6 and TRBJ1-3; TCRdb indicates TRBD1, and absent DNA this call remains unverified. The germline gives CDR1 SGHVS, CDR2 FNYEAQ. The CDR3 contains 14 residues. CDR3 protein: CASSLSGGGNTIYF.

By frequency, this clonotype registers medium-sized. The chain combines TRBV6-5 with TRBJ1-6. CDR1 and CDR2 from the germline V gene are MNHEY and SVGAGI. The CDR3 covers 15 residues. This chain's CDR3 is CASRPALSYNSPLHF.

This clonotype is called medium-sized (0.01 to 0.1%) based on its frequency. The chain joins TRBV11-1 to TRBJ2-3; the D gene TCRdb calls, TRBD2, cannot be checked with no DNA. CDR3 length: 14 amino acids. Germline CDR1 reads SGHAT; CDR2 reads FQDESV (reference sequence). The CDR3 region is CASSREPSTDTQYF.

This clonotype is called medium-sized based on its frequency. The rearrangement uses TRBV6-6 and TRBJ2-3. The CDR3 is 11 residues long. The V gene's germline CDR1 is MNHNY and CDR2 SVGAGI (reference sequence). The CDR3 region is CASFTSDTQYF.